Below are 6 T cell receptor beta chains sequenced from a single sample in a study of blood T cell repertoires in COVID-19. Profiled with immunoSEQ multiplex PCR; TCRdb holds only in-frame clones, not every one. The data hold roughly 330,000 clones, with roughly 86% observed a single time. Sequencing was done on a sample of PBMCs or T cells enriched from blood (not recorded which). Source of these receptors: a woman aged 25-40 years who had recovered from COVID-19.

This clone appeared once. The V gene is TRBV15, the J gene TRBJ1-2, with a weak D call TRBD1 (6 bases). CDR3 size: 14 residues. CDR1 and CDR2 from the germline V gene are LNHNV and YYDKDF (reference sequence). The V end lost 1 base, the J end lost 3 bases, and 9 bases lay between the germline ends. The CDR3 here is CATSRVQGDYGYTF. As DNA, the CDR3 is TGTGCCACCAGCAGAGTACAGGGTGACTATGGCTACACCTTC.

The chain joins TRBV4-2 to TRBJ2-7, with 10 bases fitting TRBD1. Trimming took 0 bases from V and 3 from J; bases not matched to a gene: 5. CDR1 is LGHNA and CDR2 is YNFKEQ in the germline V gene. This CDR3 has 16 residues. CDR3 sequence (DNA): TGTGCCAGCAGCCAAGATACGGGACAGGGGTTCTACGAGCAGTACTTC. It yields the protein CASSQDTGQGFYEQYF.

The rearrangement links TRBV6-5 to TRBJ2-5; a possible D gene is TRBD2 (6 bases). CDR1 is MNHEY and CDR2 is SVGAGI in the germline V gene. The CDR3 spans 15 residues. V was cut by 11 bases and J by 0 bases, with 19 bases left in between. CDR3 protein: CAGGAQPSYQETQYF. The DNA of the CDR3 is TGTGCCGGCGGGGCGCAACCGTCGTACCAAGAGACCCAGTACTTC.

This chain joins TRBV12-5 and TRBJ2-2; D is unresolved. The CDR3 has 12 residues. V lost 3 bases, J lost 6 bases, and 5 bases lay in between. The germline V gene has CDR1 LGHNT and CDR2 FRNRAP. The CDR3 reads CASGFRPGELFF. In DNA form, the CDR3 reads TGTGCTAGTGGTTTCAGGCCCGGGGAGCTGTTTTTT.

The genes are TRBV29-1 and TRBJ2-1; possible D gene TRBD2, 6 bases. The germline V gene has CDR1 SQVTM and CDR2 ANQGSEA. Trimming pared 1 base from V and 0 bases from J, leaving 16 bases between. This CDR3 comprises 17 residues. This CDR3 reads CSVEGGERLYSYNEQFF. CDR3 nucleotides: TGCAGCGTTGAAGGGGGGGAGAGACTTTACTCCTACAATGAGCAGTTCTTC.

The rearrangement links TRBV6-2 or TRBV6-3 to TRBJ2-7; D is unresolved. From germline, CDR1 is MNHEY and CDR2 SVGEGT. With 2 bases removed from V and 2 bases from J, the gap between germline ends came to 13 bases. CDR3 length: 15 residues. The CDR3 loop is CASSYGSIPTYEQYF. The DNA of the CDR3 is TGTGCCAGCAGTTACGGTAGCATCCCCACCTACGAGCAGTACTTC.